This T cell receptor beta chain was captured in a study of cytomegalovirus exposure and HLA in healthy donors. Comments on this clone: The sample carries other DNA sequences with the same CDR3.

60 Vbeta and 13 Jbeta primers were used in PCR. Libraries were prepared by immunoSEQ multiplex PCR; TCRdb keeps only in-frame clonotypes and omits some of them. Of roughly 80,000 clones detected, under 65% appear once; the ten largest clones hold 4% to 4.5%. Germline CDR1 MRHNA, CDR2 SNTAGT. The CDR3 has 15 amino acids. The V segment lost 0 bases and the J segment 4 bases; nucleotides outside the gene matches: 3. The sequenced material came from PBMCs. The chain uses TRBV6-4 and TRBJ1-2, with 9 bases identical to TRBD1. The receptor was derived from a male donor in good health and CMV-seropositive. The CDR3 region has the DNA TGTGCCAGCAGTGACTCCCCGGGACAGGGCTATGGCTACACCTTC. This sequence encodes CASSDSPGQGYGYTF.